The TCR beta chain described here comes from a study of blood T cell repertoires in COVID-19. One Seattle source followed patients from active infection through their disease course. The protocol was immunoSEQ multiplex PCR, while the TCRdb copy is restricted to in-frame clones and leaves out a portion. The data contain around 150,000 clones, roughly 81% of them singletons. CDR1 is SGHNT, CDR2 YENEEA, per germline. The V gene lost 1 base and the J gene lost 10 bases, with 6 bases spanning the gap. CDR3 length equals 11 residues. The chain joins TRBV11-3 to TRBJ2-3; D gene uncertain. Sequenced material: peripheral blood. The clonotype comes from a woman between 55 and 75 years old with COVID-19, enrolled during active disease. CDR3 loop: CASSLGVAQYF. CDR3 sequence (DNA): TGTGCCAGCAGCTTAGGTGTCGCGCAGTATTTT.